This TCR beta chain originates from a study of CD8 T cells in ankylosing spondylitis. Study-wide results and limits: Researchers report that disease-linked clones proved CD8+ and relatively rare in peripheral blood. Ankylosing spondylitis blood appeared to carry a characteristic TCR beta motif of roughly 8 highly homologous variants. Enrichment of disease-linked clones was reportedly significant in matched ankylosing spondylitis synovial fluid. Some of these motif variants have turned up before, in reports on reactive arthritis synovial fluid and blood.

The authors made TCR beta libraries by quantitative 5'-RACE with molecular barcodes. TCRdb itself ran the 5' RACE reads through MiXCR, one entry per CDR3 protein. The table records 300,000 to 400,000 distinct CDR3 sequences, approximately 20% of them present only once. This clonotype was seen a single time. What it recognizes is unknown. Per the germline V gene, CDR1 is MDHEN and CDR2 is SYDVKM. V gave up 10 bases and J gave up 1 base; unmatched junction bases: 6. The CDR3 has 14 residues. This chain connects TRBV28 to TRBJ2-2, with 7 bases aligning to TRBD1. Sample: blood, either unsorted or a sorted T cell fraction (not recorded which). The TCR comes from a male donor with ankylosing spondylitis. In DNA, the CDR3 is TGTGCCACAGGGGGTCAGGGGAACACCGGGGAGCTGTTTTTT. This gives the protein CATGGQGNTGELFF.